This TCR beta chain emerged from a study of T cell repertoires in cytomegalovirus infection. The study, taken as a whole, reports: The response measured ex vivo was dominated by TCR beta clonotypes (HLA-C-restricted and CMV-specific). Public TCR beta family frequency separated CMV-and-HLA carriers, including in an independent cohort.

This clonotype was found many times. Antigen unknown. The germline V and J ends were trimmed by 0 bases and 6 bases, with 15 bases remaining between them. Germline CDR1 SGDLS, CDR2 YYNGEE. The CDR3 runs to 16 residues. TCRdb ran MiXCR on the reads and lists one entry per CDR3 protein. The sample contains approximately 130,000 distinct CDR3 sequences, 20% to 30% of which appear only once. This rearrangement joins TRBV9 to TRBJ2-2; D not resolved. The sequence was collected from a human donor in good health (CMV status not recorded). Some clones in this sample may be carry-over from other donors' samples. The sample taken for sequencing was PBMCs, sequenced either directly or after in vitro stimulation (not recorded which). The CDR3 loop reads CASSVAPGKVSGELFF. For the CDR3, the DNA is TGTGCCAGCAGCGTAGCCCCCGGCAAGGTTTCCGGGGAGCTGTTTTTT.